This T cell receptor (beta chain) derives from a study of read filtering for tumor transcriptome and immune sequencing. Study-level points and caveats: IR-seq and RNA-seq agreed better without single-read clonotypes. Single-read clonotypes: 80% to 90% of IR-seq clonotypes (approximately 4% of reads), more than 70% of RNA-seq clonotypes (roughly 49% of reads). The sorted CD138-negative fraction was a mixed bone marrow immune population, not purified T cells.

V shed 3 bases and J shed 6 bases, with 12 bases lying between them. Germline V gene lookup returns CDR1 SGHDN and CDR2 FVKESK. This CDR3 comprises 14 residues. From roughly 400 ng of RNA, a library with molecular barcoded alpha/delta and beta/gamma adaptors was made. TCRdb called the reads again in MiXCR, with one record for every CDR3 protein. The sample includes over 50,000 distinct CDR3 sequences, roughly 19% seen only once; the top ten take approximately 11%. This clonotype was seen many times. As yet, its antigen is unknown. The chain carries TRBV14 and TRBJ2-1; tentative D call: TRBD1 (5 bases). The sequenced sample was a population of CD138-negative cells sorted from bone marrow. The clonotype comes from a donor at least 40 years old with multiple myeloma. CDR3 DNA sequence: TGTGCCAGCAGCCAGGAACAGGATGTCAATGAGCAGTTCTTC. The encoded protein is CASSQEQDVNEQFF.